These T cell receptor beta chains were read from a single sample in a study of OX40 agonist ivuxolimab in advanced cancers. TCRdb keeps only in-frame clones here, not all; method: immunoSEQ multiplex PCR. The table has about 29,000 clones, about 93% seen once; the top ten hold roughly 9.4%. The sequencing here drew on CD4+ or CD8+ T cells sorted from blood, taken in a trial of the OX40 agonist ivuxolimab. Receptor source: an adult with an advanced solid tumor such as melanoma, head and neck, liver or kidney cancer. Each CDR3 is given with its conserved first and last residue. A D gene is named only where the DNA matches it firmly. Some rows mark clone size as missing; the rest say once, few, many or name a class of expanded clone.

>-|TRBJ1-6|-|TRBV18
CASSPANSPLHF
TGTGCCAGCTCACCAGCCAATTCACCCCTCCACTTT
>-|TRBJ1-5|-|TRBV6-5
CASSPEFNQPQHF
TGTGCCAGCAGCCCAGAGTTCAATCAGCCCCAGCATTTT
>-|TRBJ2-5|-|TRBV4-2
CASSQAPVGGTGETQYF
TGTGCCAGCAGCCAAGCCCCAGTGGGGGGGACAGGAGAGACCCAGTACTTC
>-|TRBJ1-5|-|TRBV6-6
CASSYWAGQPQHF
TGTGCCAGCAGTTACTGGGCGGGTCAGCCCCAGCATTTT
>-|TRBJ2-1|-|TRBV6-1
CASSYTEEQFF
TGTGCCAGCAGTTACACGGAGGAGCAGTTCTTC
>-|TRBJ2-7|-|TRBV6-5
CASTHGSEQYF
TGTGCCAGCACCCACGGCAGCGAGCAGTACTTC
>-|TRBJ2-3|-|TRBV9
CASSVAGEITDTQYF
TGTGCCAGCAGCGTAGCAGGGGAGATCACAGATACGCAGTATTTT
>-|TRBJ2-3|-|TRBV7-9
CASSYDTDTQYF
TGTGCCAGCAGCTACGACACAGATACGCAGTATTTT
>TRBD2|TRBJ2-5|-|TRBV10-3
CAISARTSGETQYF
TGTGCCATCAGTGCCAGGACTAGCGGAGAGACCCAGTACTTC
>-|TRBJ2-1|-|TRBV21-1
CASSRGTSGTGSYNEQFF
TGTGCCAGCAGTAGGGGGACTAGCGGGACGGGATCCTACAATGAGCAGTTCTTC
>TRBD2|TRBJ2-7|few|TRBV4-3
CASSQDRLAGGSYEQYF
TGCGCCAGCAGCCAAGATCGGCTAGCGGGAGGCTCCTACGAGCAGTACTTC
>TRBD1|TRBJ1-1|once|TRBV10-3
CAISEATGVPAFF
TGTGCCATCAGTGAGGCGACAGGGGTGCCAGCTTTCTTT
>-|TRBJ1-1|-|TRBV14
CASSQWPGGTEAFF
TGTGCCAGCAGCCAATGGCCCGGGGGCACTGAAGCTTTCTTT
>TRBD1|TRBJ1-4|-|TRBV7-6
CASSSRRGQGFGGSLEKLFF
TGTGCCAGCAGCTCGAGAAGGGGACAGGGGTTTGGGGGAAGTCTGGAAAAACTGTTTTTT
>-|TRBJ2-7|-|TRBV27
CASSLTPRISYEQYF
TGTGCCAGCAGTTTAACACCCAGGATCTCCTACGAGCAGTACTTC
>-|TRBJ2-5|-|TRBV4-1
CASSQGQLETQYF
TGCGCCAGCAGCCAAGGACAGTTAGAGACCCAGTACTTC
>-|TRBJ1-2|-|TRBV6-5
CASSSHRVFYGYTF
TGTGCCAGCAGTTCCCACAGGGTTTTCTATGGCTACACCTTC
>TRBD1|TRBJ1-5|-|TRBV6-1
CATPGQRINQPQHF
TGTGCCACTCCGGGACAGAGGATCAATCAGCCCCAGCATTTT
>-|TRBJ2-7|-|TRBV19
CASSIADRYEQYF
TGTGCCAGTAGTATAGCCGACCGCTACGAGCAGTACTTC
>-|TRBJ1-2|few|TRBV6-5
CASSYDVEFGDGYTF
TGTGCCAGCAGTTACGACGTAGAGTTCGGCGATGGCTACACCTTC
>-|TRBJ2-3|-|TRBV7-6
CASSLESSETDTQYF
TGTGCCAGCAGCTTAGAGTCTAGCGAGACAGATACGCAGTATTTT
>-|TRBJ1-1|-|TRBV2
CASSASSGANTEAFF
TGTGCCAGCAGTGCGTCGTCGGGGGCGAACACTGAAGCTTTCTTT